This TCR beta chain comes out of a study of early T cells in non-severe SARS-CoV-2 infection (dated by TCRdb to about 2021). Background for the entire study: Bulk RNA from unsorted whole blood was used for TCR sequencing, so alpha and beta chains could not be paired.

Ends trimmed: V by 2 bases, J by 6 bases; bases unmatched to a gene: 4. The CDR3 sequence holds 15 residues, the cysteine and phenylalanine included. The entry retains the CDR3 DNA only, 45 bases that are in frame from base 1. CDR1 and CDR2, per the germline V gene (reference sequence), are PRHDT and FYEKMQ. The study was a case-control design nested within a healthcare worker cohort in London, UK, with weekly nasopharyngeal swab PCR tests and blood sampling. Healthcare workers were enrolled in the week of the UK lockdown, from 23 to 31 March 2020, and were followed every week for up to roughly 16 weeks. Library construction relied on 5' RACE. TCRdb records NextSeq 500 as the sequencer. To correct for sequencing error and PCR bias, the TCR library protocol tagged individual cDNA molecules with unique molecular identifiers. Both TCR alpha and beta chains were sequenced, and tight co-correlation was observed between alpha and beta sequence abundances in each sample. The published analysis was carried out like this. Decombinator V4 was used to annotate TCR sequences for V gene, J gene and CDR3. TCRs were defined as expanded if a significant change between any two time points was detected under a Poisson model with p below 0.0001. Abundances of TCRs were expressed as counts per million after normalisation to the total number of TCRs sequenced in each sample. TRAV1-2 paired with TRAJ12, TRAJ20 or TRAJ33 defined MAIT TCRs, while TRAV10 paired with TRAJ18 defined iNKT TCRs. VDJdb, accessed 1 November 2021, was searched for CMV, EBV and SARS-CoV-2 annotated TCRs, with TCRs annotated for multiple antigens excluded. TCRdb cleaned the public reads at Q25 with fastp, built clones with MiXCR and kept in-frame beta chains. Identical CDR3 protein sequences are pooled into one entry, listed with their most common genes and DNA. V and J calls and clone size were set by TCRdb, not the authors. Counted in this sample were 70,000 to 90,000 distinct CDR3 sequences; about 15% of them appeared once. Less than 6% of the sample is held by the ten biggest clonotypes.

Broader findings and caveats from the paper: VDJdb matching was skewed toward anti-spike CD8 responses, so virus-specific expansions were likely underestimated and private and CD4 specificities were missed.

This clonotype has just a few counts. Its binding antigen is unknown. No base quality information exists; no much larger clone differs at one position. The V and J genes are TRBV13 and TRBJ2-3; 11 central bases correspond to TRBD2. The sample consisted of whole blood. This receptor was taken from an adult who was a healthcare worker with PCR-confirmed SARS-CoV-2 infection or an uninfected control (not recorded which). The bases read TGTGCCAGCAGCTTAACTAGCGGGAGTTTGGATACGCAGTATTTT. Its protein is CASSLTSGSLDTQYF.